These T cell receptor beta chains were read from a single sample in a study of blood T cell repertoires in COVID-19. Assay: immunoSEQ multiplex PCR; the TCRdb copy retains only in-frame clones and omits some. This table has under 200,000 clones, about 90% appearing once. The sequenced material came from PBMCs or T cells enriched from blood (not recorded which). These receptors originate from a woman between 50 and 59 years old who had recovered from COVID-19. CDR3s include the opening cysteine and the closing phenylalanine or tryptophan. The D gene is left open where the match is weak. Only some rows state a clone size, as once, few, many or a class for expanded clones.

>-|TRBV16|TRBD2|TRBJ2-2
CASSQLLAGAVTGELFF
TGTGCCAGCAGCCAATTGCTAGCGGGAGCTGTCACCGGGGAGCTGTTTTTT
>-|TRBV28|-|TRBJ1-2
CASSLRGFGYTF
TGTGCCAGCAGTTTAAGAGGGTTTGGCTACACCTTC
>-|TRBV6-6|TRBD2|TRBJ2-1
CASTPGTSGRNEQFF
TGTGCCAGCACCCCCGGGACTAGCGGGAGAAATGAGCAGTTCTTC
>once|TRBV4-1|TRBD2|TRBJ2-7
CASSLRWREAVYEQYF
TGCGCCAGCAGCCTTAGATGGCGGGAGGCCGTCTACGAGCAGTACTTC
>-|TRBV30|TRBD2|TRBJ2-7
CAWSVKQRGRAPQYF
TGTGCCTGGAGTGTCAAACAGCGGGGGAGGGCCCCGCAGTACTTC
>-|TRBV30|TRBD1|TRBJ1-4
CAWDKTGSGEKLFF
TGTGCCTGGGATAAGACAGGGAGCGGTGAAAAACTGTTTTTT
>-|TRBV28|-|TRBJ1-2
CASNYRVGDYGYTF
TGTGCCAGCAATTACAGGGTCGGGGACTATGGCTACACCTTC
>-|TRBV28|TRBD2|TRBJ2-1
CASSSSTSVVYNEQFF
TGTGCCAGCAGTTCATCGACTAGCGTGGTATACAATGAGCAGTTCTTC
>-|TRBV7-8|-|TRBJ2-7
CASSLDRAREQYF
TGTGCCAGCAGCTTAGACAGGGCTCGTGAGCAGTACTTC
>-|TRBV6-5|-|TRBJ2-3
CASRPGQITDTQYF
TGTGCCAGCAGACCCGGACAGATTACAGATACGCAGTATTTT
>-|TRBV19|TRBD1|TRBJ1-6
CASSITGTGSIDNSPLHF
TGTGCCAGTAGTATAACCGGGACAGGGAGTATCGATAATTCACCCCTCCACTTT
>-|TRBV28|-|TRBJ2-1
CASSQGTRGTEQFF
TGTGCCAGCAGTCAAGGGACACGGGGCACTGAGCAGTTCTTC
>-|TRBV7-8|TRBD1|TRBJ2-7
CASSLGTGYYEQYF
TGTGCCAGCAGCCTCGGGACAGGGTATTACGAGCAGTACTTC
>-|TRBV29-1|-|TRBJ1-1
CSVEGTGLNTEAFF
TGCAGCGTTGAAGGAACAGGGCTGAACACTGAAGCTTTCTTT
>-|TRBV21-1|-|TRBJ2-6
CASSKVGQRRPGANVLTF
TGTGCCAGCAGCAAAGTGGGACAAAGAAGGCCTGGGGCCAACGTCCTGACTTTC
>-|TRBV19|TRBD1|TRBJ2-1
CASTLTGGPDNEQFF
TGTGCCAGTACTCTGACAGGGGGCCCGGACAATGAGCAGTTCTTC
>-|TRBV29-1|-|TRBJ1-6
CSVGTGPNSPLHF
TGCAGCGTTGGGACTGGCCCTAATTCACCCCTCCACTTT
>-|TRBV6-6|TRBD1|TRBJ2-5
CASSYRGRETQYF
TGTGCCAGCAGTTACAGGGGGCGGGAGACCCAGTACTTC
>-|TRBV6-5|TRBD2|TRBJ2-1
CASSPETSGSEQFF
TGTGCCAGCAGTCCGGAGACTAGCGGGTCTGAGCAGTTCTTC
>-|TRBV27|TRBD2|TRBJ2-3
CASTLAGVPTDTQYF
TGTGCCAGCACTCTAGCGGGAGTCCCCACAGATACGCAGTATTTT
>-|TRBV4-1|-|TRBJ1-4
CASSQGGLEKLFF
TGCGCCAGCAGCCAAGGGGGACTCGAAAAACTGTTTTTT
>-|TRBV6-2/TRBV6-3|TRBD1|TRBJ2-2
CASSANRGTGELFF
TGTGCCAGCAGTGCCAACAGGGGCACCGGGGAGCTGTTTTTT
>-|TRBV7-7|TRBD2|TRBJ2-2
CASSLGPAGGLNTGELFF
TGTGCTAGCAGCTTAGGGCCAGCGGGAGGGCTGAACACCGGGGAGCTGTTTTTT
>-|TRBV30|TRBD2|TRBJ2-5
CAWSVTSGQETQYF
TGTGCCTGGAGTGTGACTAGCGGCCAAGAGACCCAGTACTTC
>few|TRBV5-1|TRBD2|TRBJ2-1
CASRGGGGSYNEQFF
TGCGCCAGCAGAGGTGGCGGGGGCTCCTACAATGAGCAGTTCTTC
>-|TRBV5-4|-|TRBJ2-5
CASSPGHLQETQYF
TGTGCCAGCAGCCCGGGACATCTCCAAGAGACCCAGTACTTC
>-|TRBV10-3|-|TRBJ2-1
CAISGGGNEQFF
TGTGCCATCAGTGGTGGCGGAAATGAGCAGTTCTTC
>-|TRBV30|-|TRBJ1-1
CAWKGYTEAFF
TGTGCCTGGAAGGGGTACACTGAAGCTTTCTTT
>-|TRBV3-1/TRBV3-2|TRBD1|TRBJ1-5
CASSSWDRNQPQHF
TGTGCCAGCAGCTCCTGGGACAGGAATCAGCCCCAGCATTTT
>-|TRBV3-1/TRBV3-2|TRBD1|TRBJ2-3
CASSQRGRGTDTQYF
TGTGCCAGCAGCCAGAGGGGGCGCGGCACAGATACGCAGTATTTT
>once|TRBV7-9|TRBD2|TRBJ2-1
CASSPKIAGVYNEQFF
TGTGCCAGCAGCCCCAAGATCGCGGGGGTTTACAATGAGCAGTTCTTC
>-|TRBV2|TRBD2|TRBJ2-3
CASRQAGRGTDTQYF
TGTGCCAGCAGGCAAGCGGGGCGGGGCACAGATACGCAGTATTTT
>-|TRBV5-5|-|TRBJ2-3
CASSLLEGWSTDTQYF
TGTGCCAGCAGCTTGTTAGAGGGCTGGTCTACAGATACGCAGTATTTT
>once|TRBV29-1|-|TRBJ2-3
CSVIGYSTDTQYF
TGCAGCGTTATCGGTTATAGCACAGATACGCAGTATTTT
>-|TRBV5-1|TRBD2|TRBJ2-1
CASSLASGRAGEQFF
TGCGCCAGCAGCTTGGCTAGCGGGAGGGCCGGGGAGCAGTTCTTC
>-|TRBV24-1|-|TRBJ1-1
CATSEAPNTEAFF
TGTGCCACCAGTGAGGCACCGAACACTGAAGCTTTCTTT
>few|TRBV4-1|TRBD1|TRBJ2-1
CASSHGQGPRDEQFF
TGCGCCAGCAGCCATGGACAGGGGCCCCGAGATGAGCAGTTCTTC
>-|TRBV6-5|TRBD2|TRBJ2-7
CASWGGGEQYF
TGTGCCAGCTGGGGGGGAGGGGAGCAGTACTTC
>few|TRBV7-2|-|TRBJ2-4
CASSLDGRAPRGRIQYF
TGTGCCAGCAGCTTAGACGGGCGGGCCCCCCGGGGTCGCATTCAGTACTTC
>few|TRBV5-1|-|TRBJ2-2
CASSLGVNINTGELFF
TGCGCCAGCAGCTTGGGTGTGAACATCAACACCGGGGAGCTGTTTTTT
>-|TRBV7-2|-|TRBJ1-2
CASSSLTTNYGYTF
TGTGCCAGCAGCTCGCTGACTACTAACTATGGCTACACCTTC
>-|TRBV28|-|TRBJ2-2
CASSKSSTGELFF
TGTGCCAGCAGTAAAAGTAGCACCGGGGAGCTGTTTTTT
>-|TRBV19|TRBD2|TRBJ2-2
CASSMRGRAGDTGELFF
TGTGCCAGTAGTATGCGCGGGAGGGCCGGGGACACCGGGGAGCTGTTTTTT
>-|TRBV19|-|TRBJ1-2
CASSAVQGFGSYTF
TGTGCCAGTAGTGCGGTACAGGGATTCGGGAGCTACACCTTC
>-|TRBV5-1|-|TRBJ1-4
CASSLSPQETNEKLFF
TGCGCCAGCAGCTTGAGTCCTCAGGAAACTAATGAAAAACTGTTTTTT